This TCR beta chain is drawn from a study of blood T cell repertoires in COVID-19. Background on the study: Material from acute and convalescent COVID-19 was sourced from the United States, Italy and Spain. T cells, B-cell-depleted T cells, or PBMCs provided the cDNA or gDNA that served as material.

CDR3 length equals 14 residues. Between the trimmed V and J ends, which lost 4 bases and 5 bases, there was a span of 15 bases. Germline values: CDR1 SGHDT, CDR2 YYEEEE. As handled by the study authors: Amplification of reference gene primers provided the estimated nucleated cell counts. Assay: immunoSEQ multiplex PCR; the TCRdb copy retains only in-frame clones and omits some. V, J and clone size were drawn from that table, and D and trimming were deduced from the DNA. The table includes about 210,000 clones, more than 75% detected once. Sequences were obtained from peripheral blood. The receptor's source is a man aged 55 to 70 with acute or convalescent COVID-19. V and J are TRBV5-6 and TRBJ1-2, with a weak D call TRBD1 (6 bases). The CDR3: CASSAGGAEYGYTF. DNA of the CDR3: TGTGCCAGCAGCGCCGGGGGGGCAGAGTATGGCTACACCTTC.